The 9 T cell receptor beta chains listed next were all sequenced from one sample in a study of cytomegalovirus exposure and HLA in healthy donors. The study ran its PCR with 60 Vbeta and 13 Jbeta primers. TCRdb keeps only in-frame clones here, not all; method: immunoSEQ multiplex PCR. The repertoire holds around 130,000 clones, approximately 80% seen once, with 4.5% to 6% in the top ten. Sequences were obtained from PBMCs. The receptors come from a man between 18 and 35 years old in good health and CMV-seropositive.

CDR3 protein: CASRRLVTTDTQYF. DNA for the CDR3: TGTGCCAGCAGGAGACTAGTAACGACAGATACGCAGTATTTT. The chain joins TRBV2 to TRBJ2-3; TRBD2 is a possible D gene (6 bases). V lost 6 bases, J lost 3 bases, and 13 bases lay in between. CDR1 is SNHLY, CDR2 FYNNEI, per germline. This CDR3 has 14 residues.

J is TRBJ1-1 and V is TRBV27; the D gene is possibly TRBD1 (6 bases). Germline V gene lookup returns CDR1 MNHEY and CDR2 SMNVEV (reference sequence). V was cut by 6 bases and J by 7 bases, with 9 bases left in between. The CDR3 sequence is 11 residues long. The CDR3: CASSLRGEAFF. The CDR3 DNA sequence: TGTGCCAGCAGCCTCAGGGGTGAAGCTTTCTTT.

This clone was seen a handful of times. The CDR3 loop is CASSESRVQTKNIQYF. The CDR3 coding sequence is TGTGCCAGCAGTGAATCACGGGTGCAAACCAAAAACATTCAGTACTTC. The V gene is TRBV2, the J gene TRBJ2-4; D is ambiguous. Germline CDR1 SNHLY, CDR2 FYNNEI. V lost 2 bases to trimming and J lost 2 bases, with 13 bases between them. This CDR3 region has 16 residues. Filled out from reference TRBV2 and TRBJ2-4, the complete variable domain reads EPEVTQTPSHQVTQMGQEVILRCVPISNHLYFYWYRQILGQKVEFLVSFYNNEISEKSEIFDDQFSVERPDGSNFTLKIRSTKLEDSAMYFCASSESRVQTKNIQYFGAGTRLSVL.

This clone has just one count. V and J are TRBV29-1 and TRBJ1-1; 9 bases align to TRBD1. The CDR3 is made up of 15 amino acids. Germline lookup yields CDR1 SQVTM and CDR2 ANQGSEA. V gave up 1 base and J gave up 4 bases; unmatched junction bases: 7. DNA for the CDR3: TGCAGCGTTGAAGGCACAGGGGGCGGGATCACTGAAGCTTTCTTT. As protein: CSVEGTGGGITEAFF.

The rearrangement links TRBV18 to TRBJ2-7; 7 nucleotides match TRBD2. V shed 3 bases and J 2 bases; nucleotides not matched to a gene: 10. Looked up from germline, CDR1 is KGHSH and CDR2 is LQKENI. CDR3 size: 16 residues. The CDR3 protein is CASSPISGGPPYEQYF. CDR3 DNA: TGTGCCAGCTCACCGATCTCGGGGGGACCTCCCTACGAGCAGTACTTC.

This chain links TRBV5-5 with TRBJ1-1; D is perhaps TRBD1 (6 bases). Germline values: CDR1 SGHKS, CDR2 YYEKEE (reference sequence). There are 14 residues in the CDR3. Deletions cut 1 base from V and 5 bases from J, with 12 bases between. The CDR3 coding sequence is TGTGCCAGCAGCTTGTTCCAGGGGAATACTGAAGCTTTCTTT. The encoded protein is CASSLFQGNTEAFF.

The chain links TRBV2 to TRBJ2-5; weak D call: TRBD2 (6 bases). The J call is doubtful: the DNA matches TRBJ2-7 better. Germline lookup yields CDR1 SNHLY and CDR2 FYNNEI. This CDR3 is 12 amino acids long. For the CDR3, the DNA is TGTGCCAGCTACCCGGGGGACTACGAGCAGTACTTC. It specifies CASYPGDYEQYF.

The chain recombines TRBV5-5 with TRBJ2-7; maybe TRBD2 (6 bases). With 4 bases removed from V and 5 bases from J, the gap between germline ends came to 19 bases. Germline V gives CDR1 SGHKS, CDR2 YYEKEE (reference sequence). The CDR3 length is 15 residues. The CDR3 loop is CASSGVGGGSHEQYF. In DNA form, the CDR3 reads TGTGCCAGCAGCGGAGTGGGCGGAGGGTCCCACGAGCAGTACTTC.

The chain carries TRBV29-1 and TRBJ2-5, with 11 nucleotides matching TRBD1. Trimming took 8 bases from V and 4 from J; bases not matched to a gene: 6. The CDR3 loop spans 13 amino acids. Germline V CDR1 and CDR2: SQVTM, ANQGSEA. The CDR3 loop is CSIPGQGVETQYF. CDR3 coding DNA: TGCAGCATACCGGGACAGGGGGTAGAGACCCAGTACTTC.